The present T cell receptor beta chain was sequenced within a study of blood T cell repertoires in COVID-19. Whole-study context: There were acute and convalescent COVID-19 samples, and they came from the United States, Italy and Spain. From T cells, B-cell-depleted T cells, or PBMCs came the material, which was cDNA or gDNA.

Germline assignment: CDR1 MNHNY and CDR2 SVGAGI (reference sequence). CDR3 length equals 15 residues. Trimming removed 0 bases from V and 3 bases from J, with 11 bases in between. In the original analysis: Counts of nucleated cells, estimated from reference gene primer amplification, were obtained. Profiled with immunoSEQ multiplex PCR; TCRdb holds only in-frame clones, not every one. D and trimming come from the DNA, and the V and J calls and clone size come from that table. The sample contains about 300,000 clones, over 70% of which appear only once. The source of this sequence is a woman between 45 and 65 years old with acute or convalescent COVID-19. Sequenced input: peripheral blood. V usage is TRBV6-6 and J usage is TRBJ1-1; no firm D call. CDR3 nucleotides: TGTGCCAGCAGTTACTCAAGGCGGGTGGACACTGAAGCTTTCTTT. Its protein product is CASSYSRRVDTEAFF.